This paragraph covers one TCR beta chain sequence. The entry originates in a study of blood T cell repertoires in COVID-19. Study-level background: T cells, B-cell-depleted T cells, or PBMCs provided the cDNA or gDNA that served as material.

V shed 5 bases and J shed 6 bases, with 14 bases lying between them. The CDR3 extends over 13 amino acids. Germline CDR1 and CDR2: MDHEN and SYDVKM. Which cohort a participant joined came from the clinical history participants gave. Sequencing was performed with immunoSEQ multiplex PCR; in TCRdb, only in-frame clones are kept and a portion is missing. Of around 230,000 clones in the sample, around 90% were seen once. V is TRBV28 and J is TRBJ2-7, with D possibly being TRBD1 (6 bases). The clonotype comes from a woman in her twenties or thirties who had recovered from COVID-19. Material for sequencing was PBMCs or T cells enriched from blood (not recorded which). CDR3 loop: CASSVTYRVEQYF. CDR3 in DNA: TGTGCCAGCAGTGTAACCTACAGGGTCGAGCAGTACTTC.